The sequence of this TCR beta chain was determined in a study of T cell repertoires in cytomegalovirus infection. Study context: Through public TCR beta signatures, both CMV infection and matching HLA type were indicated.

General study points: Individuals carrying CMV plus the relevant HLA were identified by cumulative frequency of public TCR beta families. There were HLA-C-restricted CMV-specific TCR beta clonotypes dominating the ex vivo response.

This clonotype has ten or more counts. Its antigen is unknown. TCRdb reprocessed the reads with MiXCR, giving one entry per CDR3 protein. This sample has 250,000 to 300,000 distinct CDR3 sequences; around 8.7% occur once, and the top ten carry around 15%. The germline V and J ends were trimmed by 6 bases and 10 bases, with 17 bases remaining between them. The CDR3 consists of 13 residues. Germline V gene data show CDR1 as SGHTA and CDR2 as FQGNSA. The rearrangement uses TRBV7-2 and TRBJ2-3; D might be TRBD2 (5 bases). The sequenced sample consisted of PBMCs. This TCR was sampled from a human donor in good health (CMV status not recorded). Some clones in this sample may be carry-over from other donors' samples. CDR3 sequence (DNA): TGTGCCAGCAGTAGGACTTGGGATAGTGCGCAGTATTTT. Its protein product is CASSRTWDSAQYF.